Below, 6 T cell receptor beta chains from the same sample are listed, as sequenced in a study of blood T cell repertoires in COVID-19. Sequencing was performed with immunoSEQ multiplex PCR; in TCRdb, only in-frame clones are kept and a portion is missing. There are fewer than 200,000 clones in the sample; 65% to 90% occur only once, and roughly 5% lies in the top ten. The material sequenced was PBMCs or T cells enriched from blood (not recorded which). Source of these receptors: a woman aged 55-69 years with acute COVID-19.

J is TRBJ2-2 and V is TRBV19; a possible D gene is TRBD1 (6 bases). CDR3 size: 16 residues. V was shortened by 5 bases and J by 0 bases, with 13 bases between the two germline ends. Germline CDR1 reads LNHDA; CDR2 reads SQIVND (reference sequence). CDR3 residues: CASSFGQTSNTGELFF. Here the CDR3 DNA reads TGTGCCAGTAGTTTTGGACAGACCTCGAACACCGGGGAGCTGTTTTTT.

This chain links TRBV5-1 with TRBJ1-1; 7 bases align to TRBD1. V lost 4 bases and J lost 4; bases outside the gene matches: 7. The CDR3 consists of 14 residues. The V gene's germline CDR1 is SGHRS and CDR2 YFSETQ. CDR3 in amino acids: CASSLRQGGTEAFF. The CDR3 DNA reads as TGCGCCAGCAGCCTAAGACAGGGAGGCACTGAAGCTTTCTTT. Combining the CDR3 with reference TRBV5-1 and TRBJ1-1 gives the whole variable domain KAGVTQTPRYLIKTRGQQVTLSCSPISGHRSVSWYQQTPGQGLQFLFEYFSETQRNKGNFPGRFSGRQFSNSRSEMNVSTLELGDSALYLCASSLRQGGTEAFFGQGTRLTVV.

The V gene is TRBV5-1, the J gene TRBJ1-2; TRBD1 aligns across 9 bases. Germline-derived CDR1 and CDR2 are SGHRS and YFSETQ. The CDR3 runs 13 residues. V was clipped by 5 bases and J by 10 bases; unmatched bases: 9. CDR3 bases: TGCGCCAGCAGTACGGGACAGGGAGGTGCCTACACCTTC. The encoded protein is CASSTGQGGAYTF.

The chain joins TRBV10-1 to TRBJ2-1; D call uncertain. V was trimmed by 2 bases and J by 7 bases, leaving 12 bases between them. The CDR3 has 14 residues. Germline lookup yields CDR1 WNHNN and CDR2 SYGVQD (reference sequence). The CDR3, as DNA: TGCGCCAGCAGTGAGAATCGTATCGGGAATGAGCAGTTCTTC. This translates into CASSENRIGNEQFF.

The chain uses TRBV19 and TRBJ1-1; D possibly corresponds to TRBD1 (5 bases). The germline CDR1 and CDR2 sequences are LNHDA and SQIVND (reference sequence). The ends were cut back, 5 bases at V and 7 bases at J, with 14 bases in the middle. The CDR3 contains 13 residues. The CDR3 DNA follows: TGTGCCAGTAGTGCCGACAGCCAACTTGAAGCTTTCTTT. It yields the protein CASSADSQLEAFF.

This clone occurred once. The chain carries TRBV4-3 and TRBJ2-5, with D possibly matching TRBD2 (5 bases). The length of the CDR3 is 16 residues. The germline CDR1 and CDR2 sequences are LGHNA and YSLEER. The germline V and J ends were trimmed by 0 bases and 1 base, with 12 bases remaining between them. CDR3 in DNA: TGCGCCAGCAGCCAAGATTGGAGGAGGAGCCAAGAGACCCAGTACTTC. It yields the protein CASSQDWRRSQETQYF.